This T cell receptor beta chain appears in the sequencing data of a study of T cell responses to AZD1222 COVID-19 vaccine listed by TCRdb under 2021. At the level of the whole study: A total of more than 230 trial participants underwent TCR sequencing, of whom under 220 had received two doses of AZD1222 and 26 had received two doses of the MenACWY control vaccine. Trial participants were enrolled by age into subgroups of 18-55, 56-69 and 70-plus years, and approximately 150, 30 and 60 TCR-sequenced participants, respectively, were included in these subgroups.

Note on this clone: Its antigen remains unidentified. No clone much larger than this one lies a single base away; base qualities are absent.

The CDR3 regions of human TCRbeta chains were analyzed by immunosequencing. The source study handled its data this way. Repertoire TCRs were checked for matches against a reference library of SARS-CoV-2-specific TCRs that had been generated using the MIRA antigen-specificity platform. Breadth meant the fraction of unique TCRs that were SARS-CoV-2-associated, whereas depth meant the fraction of total T cells that were SARS-CoV-2-associated. Using the MIRA data, each spike-specific TCR was assigned both to the spike region to which the TCR was reactive and to a CD4 or CD8 class. Log10-transformed breadth and depth values were compared by one-way ANOVA with Sidak's multiple comparisons tests. This is the immuneACCESS table as TCRdb keeps it, with only in-frame sequences that have V and J called. A part of the clones is gone; compared with another copy, unresolved V genes explain less than half, and the rest is unexplained. That table gives V, J and clone size, and the DNA gave D and trimming. The sample table contains some 100,000 clones; only one count was recorded for about 89% of them. Together, the top ten hold 6.5% to 7.5% of the sample.

Paper-wide results and their limitations: Because no samples from the day 14 peak response were available, repertoires could be characterized only after the peak T cell response. Conclusions about previously exposed vaccinees are limited because only five to seven AZD1222 recipients were SARS-CoV-2 seropositive at baseline. After two AZD1222 doses, both the breadth and the depth of spike-specific TCRs were significantly higher than at day 0 and than in MenACWY recipients. The 56-69-year group was small, and its depth increase did not reach significance, likely because of low power. Most participants were white British and females outnumbered males, and the authors suggested that clonal diversity may have been underestimated. The vaccine-associated CD4 TCRs covered the entire spike protein, and the dominant responses fell in regions 160-218 and 743-854. Reportedly, almost half of the unique spike-specific TCRs recognized epitopes lying outside the regions that are mutated in the B.1.351 and B.1.1.7 variants.

The CDR3 runs 13 residues from the cysteine to the phenylalanine. Only the CDR3 portion is preserved as DNA: 39 bases, with reading frame beginning at the first base. Looking up the germline V gene (reference sequence) yields CDR1 MNHEY and CDR2 SMNVEV. At the junction V is shortened by 4 bases and J by 2 bases; bases outside the gene matches: 1. The label giving this sample's time point can be read as: about 28 days (+/-7) after the second vaccine dose. AZD1222 recipients whose second dose came at about 4 weeks and those whose second dose came at about 12 weeks were combined into one group, since spike-specific TCR depth and breadth did not differ between the two schedules. The vaccinee samples were drawn from two UK trials, COV001 and COV002, one of which was a single-blind randomized controlled phase 2/3 trial testing AZD1222 (ChAdOx1 nCoV-19) in healthy adults. For TCRbeta chain sequencing, PBMC samples from trial participants were taken at day 0 and at day 28 after the second dose.

Recombination linked TRBV27 to TRBJ2-7, and 8 bases in between align with TRBD2. The source material was peripheral blood, sampled 28 days after the second AZD1222 dose. The receptor was isolated from an adult who received the AZD1222 COVID-19 vaccine. The DNA reads TGTGCCAGCAGTTATAGCGGGACCTACGAGCAGTACTTC. Its protein product is CASSYSGTYEQYF.